This TCR beta chain was sequenced for a study of Ad26.COV2.S vaccination and SARS-CoV-2 variants (dated by TCRdb to the early 2020s). Turning to the overall study: Donors in the vaccine arm were drawn from COV1001, a phase I-IIa trial of Ad26.COV2.S in healthy adults that was multicentre, randomized, double-blind and placebo-controlled. Dosing of Ad26.COV2.S was intramuscular, at either 5x10^10 or 1x10^11 viral particles, delivered as one shot or as two shots spaced 56 days apart. TCRbeta repertoire sequencing served as the tool for gauging how specific and how broad the SARS-CoV-2-reactive T cell receptors were following Ad26.COV2.S vaccination. The TCR-sequenced set comprised approximately 30 samples: some 20 Ad26.COV2.S vaccine recipients, 5 placebo recipients and 8 SARS-CoV-2 convalescent individuals. Participants in the trial were split at random into five groups of five each, receiving low-dose or high-dose Ad26.COV2.S once or twice, or else placebo on both occasions. Investigators did not know the trial group allocation while performing experiments and assessing outcomes. On the study overall, not on this receptor specifically: The study lacked the statistical power to compare responses across vaccine doses or regimens. Substantial breadth of spike-specific CD8+ and CD4+ T cell responses was reported after vaccination. Higher spike-specific TCR breadth was observed in Ad26.COV2.S recipients than in placebo recipients (P = 0.0014). Vaccine and placebo recipients had comparable non-spike TCR breadth, which fits with the vaccine containing only spike. According to the authors, total T cell responses may have been underestimated by the TCR breadth and depth analyses.

The label giving this sample's treatment or condition can be read as: about 20 received Ad26.COV2.S at low or high dose, single or two shots; roughly five received placebo; per-sample allocation not given. For vaccine and placebo recipients, repertoires were sequenced using samples collected on day 63 after the first injection. In Cohort 1b, 20 to 25 adults aged 18-55 years were enrolled at a single site in Boston, USA, between 29 July and 7 August 2020. As a vaccine, Ad26.COV2.S was a replication-incompetent adenovirus type 26 vector that expressed a prefusion-stabilized SARS-CoV-2 spike protein derived from the original Wuhan strain. About this clone: Its antigen is still unknown. No per-base quality is available; no much larger clone lies one base away.

The immunoSEQ Assay was used to sequence TCRbeta CDR3 regions. After extraction, genomic DNA underwent amplification by bias-controlled multiplex PCR, followed by high-throughput sequencing. Under the source paper's analysis protocol: Collapsing and filtering of sequences were performed to quantify the absolute abundance of each unique TCRbeta CDR3 region. T cell fraction was estimated by normalizing TCRbeta template counts to usable DNA, with usable DNA measured through amplification of reference genes found in all nucleated cells. Repertoire TCRs were annotated as SARS-CoV-2-specific by exact matching of V gene, CDR3 amino acid sequence and J gene to a known reactive TCR set. The reference SARS-CoV-2 TCR set was obtained from MIRA and was filtered for enrichment in COVID-19-positive ImmuneCODE repertoires, whereby public or cross-reactive TCRs were removed. Based on the MIRA antigens, annotated TCRs were further analysed at the level of specific ORF or position within ORF. Depth was the summed frequency of annotated unique rearrangements, while breadth was defined as annotated unique rearrangements over total unique productive rearrangements. Two-sided Wilcoxon rank-sum tests were applied when comparing TCR breadth between groups. The table comes from immuneACCESS by way of TCRdb, which keeps in-frame sequences with V and J called. Part of the clones is missing from these tables; in studies checked, under half for an unresolved V gene and the rest for unknown reasons. The V and J calls and the clone size are those of that table, but D and trimming were determined from the DNA. The sample profile shows some 480,000 clones; around 88% of them were found once. The ten largest clones capture 9.5% to 15% of the sample.

The junction shows trimming of 8 bases on V and 0 bases on J, plus 11 bases between the germline ends. The CDR3 has 14 amino acids, counting the end cysteine and phenylalanine. Kept here is only the CDR3 DNA, which spans 42 bases and is read in frame from base 1. CDR1 and CDR2, per the germline V gene, are MNHEY and SVGAGI. The receptor was isolated from a person between 18 and 65 years old who received the Ad26.COV2.S COVID-19 vaccine or a placebo. The rearrangement combines TRBV6-5 with TRBJ1-3, with TRBD1 as a weak D call on 5 bases. Specimen: peripheral blood, collected in a trial of Ad26.COV2.S vaccine versus placebo. This receptor has the CDR3 CASHGAHSGNTIYF. The nucleotide sequence is TGTGCCAGCCACGGGGCTCACTCTGGAAACACCATATATTTT.